The rows below give T cell receptor beta chains drawn from one sample of a study of graft-versus-host responses after intestinal transplantation. Produced via immunoSEQ multiplex PCR; TCRdb's table is partial and in-frame only. The profile shows some 4,000 clones, roughly 93% of them singletons. The sample in question was PBMCs, obtained 11 days after intestinal transplantation. The receptors come from a human patient who received an intestinal transplant, so some T cells may come from the graft donor. Both conserved end residues are part of each CDR3. A D gene is named only where the DNA matches it firmly. Size is stated for part of the rows, as once, few or many counts, or as a class when the clone is expanded.

d_gene,abundance,j_gene,v_gene,CDR3nt,CDR3aa
TRBD2,.,TRBJ2-5,TRBV10-2,TGCGCCAGCAGTGATAGCGGGAGGGATTTTGAGACCCAGTACTTC,CASSDSGRDFETQYF
TRBD1,.,TRBJ2-3,TRBV2,TGTGCCAGCAGTGAATGGGACAGGACAGATACGCAGTATTTT,CASSEWDRTDTQYF
TRBD2,.,TRBJ2-1,TRBV9,TGTGCCAGCTCCTCCCTAGCGGGGTCTTACAATGAGCAGTTCTTC,CASSSLAGSYNEQFF
TRBD2,.,TRBJ2-1,TRBV6-1,TGTGCCAGCAGCCTCGCGGGAGGGTCCCACAATGAGCAGTTCTTC,CASSLAGGSHNEQFF
.,once,TRBJ2-7,TRBV19,TGTGCCAGTAGTGCGCCCTGGGGGTCCTACGAGCAGTACTTC,CASSAPWGSYEQYF
.,.,TRBJ2-3,TRBV5-6,TGTGCCAGTTCGCTCGTAGGGGAGTCCAGTACAGATACGCAGTATTTT,CASSLVGESSTDTQYF
TRBD1,.,TRBJ1-4,TRBV4-1,TGCGCCAGCAGCCAAGCCCGCGGACAGGGAACGGCTAATGAAAAACTGTTTTTT,CASSQARGQGTANEKLFF
TRBD2,.,TRBJ2-7,TRBV4-1,TGCGCCAGCAGCCAACCGGGACTAGCGGCCTACGAGCAGTACTTC,CASSQPGLAAYEQYF
TRBD2,.,TRBJ2-7,TRBV10-3,TGTGCCACCGGGGGGGCAGCCCTGGAGCAGTACTTC,CATGGAALEQYF
.,once,TRBJ2-7,TRBV27,TGTGCCAGCAGTTTATTGGGGCAGGCCTACGAGCAGTACTTC,CASSLLGQAYEQYF
.,.,TRBJ1-2,TRBV30,TGTGCCTGGAGTGTACTAGTGCTGGACACCTATGGCTACACCTTC,CAWSVLVLDTYGYTF
TRBD1,.,TRBJ1-5,TRBV28,TGTGCCAGCAGGTCGCCGGGACAGGGGAATCAGCCCCAGCATTTT,CASRSPGQGNQPQHF
TRBD1,.,TRBJ2-7,TRBV29-1,TGCAGCGTATCCGGGACAGGGTGGTACGAGCAGTACTTC,CSVSGTGWYEQYF
TRBD2,once,TRBJ2-7,TRBV5-1,TGCGCCAGCAGCTTGCTTAGCGGGAGTATTAGCTACGAGCAGTACTTC,CASSLLSGSISYEQYF
.,.,TRBJ1-1,TRBV6-1,TGTGCCAGCTGGGTTGGGGGGAACACTGAAGCTTTCTTT,CASWVGGNTEAFF
.,.,TRBJ2-1,TRBV18,TGTGCCAGCTCGAGGGGAGACGATGGAGCCGCCAATGAGCAGTTCTTC,CASSRGDDGAANEQFF
TRBD2,.,TRBJ2-1,TRBV25-1,TGTGCCAGCAGTGATAGCGGGAGGCCCAATGAGCAGTTCTTC,CASSDSGRPNEQFF
.,.,TRBJ1-1,TRBV27,TGTGCCAGCAGTCCTATAGAGGTAATCACTGAAGCTTTCTTT,CASSPIEVITEAFF
.,.,TRBJ2-5,TRBV13,TGTGCCAGCAGCTTAGGCACTAGAGAAGAGACCCAGTACTTC,CASSLGTREETQYF
.,.,TRBJ1-1,TRBV30,TGTGCCTGGAGTGTTGCGGCAGCTGAAGCTTTCTTT,CAWSVAAAEAFF